What follows is one T cell receptor beta chain and its context. Antigen unknown. The sample is drawn from a study of shared clonotypes between healthy human individuals. General study findings and limits: A limitation of the genetic and exposure-history diversity represented arose from few donors.

The data were produced by immunoSEQ multiplex PCR, yet TCRdb's version contains in-frame clones alone and is incomplete. This table holds 490,000 or so clones, 79% found once. This sequence originates from a woman aged 40 to 50 in good health. Some clones in this sample may be carry-over from other donors' samples. Sequencing was done on a sample of PBMCs.

The DNA for the CDR3 is TGTGCCAGCAGAGCGGGACTAGCGGGTGATAGGAAGTTCTTC. Protein: CASRAGLAGDRKFF. V is TRBV28 and J is TRBJ2-1; TRBD2 matches at 12 bases. The germline CDR1 and CDR2 sequences are MDHEN and SYDVKM. With V trimmed by 6 bases and J by 14 bases, 11 bases remained unmatched. This CDR3 spans 14 amino acids.